Listed here are 9 T cell receptor beta chains from one sample, sequenced in a study of blood T cell repertoires in COVID-19. Produced via immunoSEQ multiplex PCR; TCRdb's table is partial and in-frame only. Here the sample spans over 60,000 clones, roughly 82% being singletons. The sequenced sample consisted of peripheral blood. The receptors originated from a human donor in a cohort sampled during active COVID-19.

A few counts support this clone. V is TRBV30 and J is TRBJ1-5, with D maybe TRBD1 (6 bases). Per the germline V gene, CDR1 is GTSNPN and CDR2 is SVGIG (reference sequence). V was trimmed by 8 bases and J by 7 bases, leaving 21 bases between them. The length of the CDR3 is 14 residues. The CDR3 region is CAVAPPLGAQPQHF. The DNA of the CDR3 is TGTGCCGTAGCCCCCCCTTTGGGGGCGCAGCCCCAGCATTTT.

This clone appeared a few times. The V gene is TRBV6-6, the J gene TRBJ1-5, with 7 nucleotides matching TRBD1. V was pared by 2 bases and J by 5 bases, with 3 bases of the junction left unmatched. Germline V gives CDR1 MNHNY, CDR2 SVGAGI (reference sequence). This CDR3 has 14 amino acids. In nucleotides, the CDR3 is TGTGCCAGCAGTTACAGAGGGGGCGATCAGCCCCAGCATTTT. This translates into CASSYRGGDQPQHF.

The chain carries TRBV3-1 (or the pseudogene TRBV3-2) and TRBJ1-3; D perhaps matches TRBD1 (5 bases). V was cut by 2 bases and J by 7 bases, with 18 bases left in between. Germline assignment: CDR1 LGHDT and CDR2 YNNKEL (reference sequence). The CDR3 has 16 residues. CDR3 protein: CASSQMYRPGSNTIYF. The CDR3 DNA is TGTGCCAGCAGCCAAATGTACAGGCCTGGAAGTAACACCATATATTTT.

The CDR3 coding sequence is TGTGCCAGCAGCTTGGATAGAGAGAATATCCCCTACGAGCAGTACTTC. Protein: CASSLDRENIPYEQYF. This sequence joins TRBV5-4 and TRBJ2-7; D gene unclear. The CDR3 is 16 amino acids. In germline, CDR1 is SGHNT, CDR2 YYREEE (reference sequence). The V gene lost 0 bases and the J gene lost 2 bases, with 15 bases spanning the gap.

V usage is TRBV30 and J usage is TRBJ1-6; D gene ambiguous. V lost 0 bases and J lost 5, with 14 bases in between. The germline V gene has CDR1 GTSNPN and CDR2 SVGIG (reference sequence). The CDR3 runs 16 residues. The CDR3 DNA reads TGTGCCTGGAGTGTACTAGTGGGGATCGATAATTCACCCCTCCACTTT. It codes for CAWSVLVGIDNSPLHF.

This clone was recorded a few times. The chain links TRBV11-3 to TRBJ2-7, with 7 bases that match TRBD2. CDR3 length equals 17 residues. V lost 1 base, J lost 1 base, and 10 bases stayed unmatched. From germline, CDR1 is SGHNT and CDR2 YENEEA. As DNA, the CDR3 is TGTGCCAGCAGCTTAGGGACTGGGACCGGGGGGTCCTACGAGCAGTACTTC. Amino acid sequence: CASSLGTGTGGSYEQYF.

This chain joins TRBV6-6 and TRBJ2-1; D possibly corresponds to TRBD1 (6 bases). V was clipped by 6 bases and J by 9 bases, with 12 bases between them. The germline V gene has CDR1 MNHNY and CDR2 SVGAGI (reference sequence). This CDR3 has 12 residues. CDR3 amino acids: CASSEQGTEQFF. CDR3 nucleotides: TGTGCCAGCAGCGAACAGGGAACTGAGCAGTTCTTC.

The rearrangement joins TRBV7-9 to TRBJ1-1; D might be TRBD1 (5 bases). The CDR3 sequence is 13 residues long. V lost 8 bases, J lost 4 bases, and 14 bases lay in between. Germline CDR1 reads SEHNR; CDR2 reads FQNEAQ (reference sequence). The CDR3 region has the DNA TGTGCCAGCTTCCAGGGCCGTGGCACTGAAGCTTTCTTT. It translates to CASFQGRGTEAFF.

The chain is built from TRBV5-1 and TRBJ2-7; 8 bases are a match to TRBD1. Germline V gene lookup returns CDR1 SGHRS and CDR2 YFSETQ. The CDR3 covers 15 residues. The J segment lost 5 bases and the V segment lost 4 bases, leaving 11 bases of the junction unmatched. The CDR3 reads CASSTTRTGQNEQYF. Written as DNA, the CDR3 is TGCGCCAGCAGCACAACTCGGACAGGGCAGAACGAGCAGTACTTC.